Included here is one T cell receptor (beta chain) sequence, with context. Its antigen is undetermined. The method was immunoSEQ multiplex PCR; TCRdb's version includes in-frame clones alone and lacks a portion of them. The sample yields over 2 million clones, 85% to 95% seen once. The data stem from a study of shared clonotypes between healthy human individuals. Across the study: Donors had three CD4 naive, three CD4 memory, two CD8 naive and one CD8 memory plate apiece. Study-level results: Non-shared clonotypes had lower generation probabilities than those shared by all four donors.

Every donor was a Caucasian adult from Nashville, Tennessee. The receptor comes from a man aged 18 to 29 in good health. The sequencing input was naive CD4+ T cells sorted from blood. Specified subset: CD45RA+ positively selected.

The CDR3 sequence is CASSSKTGYGYTF. In nucleotides, the CDR3 is TGTGCCAGCAGCTCCAAGACTGGCTATGGCTACACCTTC. The chain combines TRBV5-4 with TRBJ1-2; the D is unclear. Deletions cut 3 bases from V and 4 bases from J, with 10 bases between. This CDR3 region has 13 residues. The V gene's germline CDR1 is SGHNT and CDR2 YYREEE (reference sequence).